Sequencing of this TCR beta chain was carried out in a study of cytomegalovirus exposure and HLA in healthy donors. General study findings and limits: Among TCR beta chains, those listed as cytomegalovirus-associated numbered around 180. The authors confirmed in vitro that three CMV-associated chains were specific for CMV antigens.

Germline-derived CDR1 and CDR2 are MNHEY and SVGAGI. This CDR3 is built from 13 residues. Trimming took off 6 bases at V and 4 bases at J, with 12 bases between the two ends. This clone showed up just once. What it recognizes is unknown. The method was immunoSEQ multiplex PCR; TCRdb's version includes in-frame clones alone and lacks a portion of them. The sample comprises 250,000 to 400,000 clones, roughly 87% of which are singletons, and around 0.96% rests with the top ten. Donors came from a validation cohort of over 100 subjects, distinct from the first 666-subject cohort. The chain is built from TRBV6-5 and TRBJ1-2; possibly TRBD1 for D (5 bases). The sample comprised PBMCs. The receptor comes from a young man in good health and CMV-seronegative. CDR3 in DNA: TGTGCCAGCAGCCCCGGACACCTCTATGGCTACACCTTC. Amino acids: CASSPGHLYGYTF.